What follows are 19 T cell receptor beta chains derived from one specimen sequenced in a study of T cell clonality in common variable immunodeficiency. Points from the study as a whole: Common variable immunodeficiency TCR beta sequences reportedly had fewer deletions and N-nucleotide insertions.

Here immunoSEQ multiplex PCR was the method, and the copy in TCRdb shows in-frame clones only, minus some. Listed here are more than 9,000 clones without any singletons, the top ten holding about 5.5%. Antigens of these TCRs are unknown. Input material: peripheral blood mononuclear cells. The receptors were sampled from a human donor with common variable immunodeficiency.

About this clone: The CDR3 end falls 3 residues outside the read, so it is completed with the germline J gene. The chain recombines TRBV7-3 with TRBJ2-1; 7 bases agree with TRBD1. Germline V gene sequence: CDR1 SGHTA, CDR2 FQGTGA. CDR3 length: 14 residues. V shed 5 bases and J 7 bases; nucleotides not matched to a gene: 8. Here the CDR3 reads CASSLQTGNNEQFF. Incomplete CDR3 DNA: TGTGCCAGCAGCCTTCAGACAGGGAATAATGAG.

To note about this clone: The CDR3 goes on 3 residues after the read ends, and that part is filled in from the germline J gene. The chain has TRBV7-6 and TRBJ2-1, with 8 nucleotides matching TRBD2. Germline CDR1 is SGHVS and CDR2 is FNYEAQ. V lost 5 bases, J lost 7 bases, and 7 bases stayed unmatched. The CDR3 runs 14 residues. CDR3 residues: CASSSGGGRNEQFF. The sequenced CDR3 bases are TGTGCCAGCAGCAGCGGGGGCGGGAGAAATGAG.

The part of the CDR3 DNA that was read is TGTGCCAGCAGCGTGGGACAGGGTCCCTACGAG. It translates to CASSVGQGPYE. The full CDR3 is CASSVGQGPYEQYF. V and J are TRBV7-2 and TRBJ2-7, with 9 bases identical to TRBD1. The read ends 3 residues early relative to the CDR3; the germline J gene fills the gap. Germline V gene sequence: CDR1 SGHTA, CDR2 FQGNSA. V dropped 5 bases and J dropped 2; count of bases not matched to a gene: 4. This CDR3 is 14 amino acids long.

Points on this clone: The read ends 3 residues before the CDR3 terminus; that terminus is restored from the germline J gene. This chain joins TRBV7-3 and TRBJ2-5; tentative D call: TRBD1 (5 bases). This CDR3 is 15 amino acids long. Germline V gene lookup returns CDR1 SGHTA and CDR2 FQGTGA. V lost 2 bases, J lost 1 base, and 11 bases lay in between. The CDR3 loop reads CASSLGRGPQETQYF. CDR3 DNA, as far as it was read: TGTGCCAGCAGCTTAGGAAGGGGTCCCCAAGAGACC.

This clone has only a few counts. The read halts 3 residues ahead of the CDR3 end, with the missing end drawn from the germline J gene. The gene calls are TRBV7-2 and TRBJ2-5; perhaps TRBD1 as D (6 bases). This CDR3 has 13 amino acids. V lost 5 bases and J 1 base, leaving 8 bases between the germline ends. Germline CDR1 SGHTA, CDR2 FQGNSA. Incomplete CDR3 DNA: TGTGCCAGCAGCAGGGACATCCAAGAGACC. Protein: CASSRDIQET. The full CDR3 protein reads CASSRDIQETQYF. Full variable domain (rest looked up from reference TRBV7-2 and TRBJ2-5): GAGVSQSPSNKVTEKGKDVELRCDPISGHTALYWYRQSLGQGLEFLIYFQGNSAPDKSGLPSDRFSAERTGGSVSTLTIQRTQQEDSAVYLCASSRDIQETQYFGPGTRLLVL.

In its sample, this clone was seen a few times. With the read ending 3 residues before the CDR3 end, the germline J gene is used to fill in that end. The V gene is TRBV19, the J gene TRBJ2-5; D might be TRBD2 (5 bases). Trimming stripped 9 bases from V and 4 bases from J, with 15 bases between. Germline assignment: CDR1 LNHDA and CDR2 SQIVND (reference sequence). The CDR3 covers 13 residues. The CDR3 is CASSPVRGETQYF. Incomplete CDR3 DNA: TGTGCCAGCTCACCCGTACGGGGAGAGACC.

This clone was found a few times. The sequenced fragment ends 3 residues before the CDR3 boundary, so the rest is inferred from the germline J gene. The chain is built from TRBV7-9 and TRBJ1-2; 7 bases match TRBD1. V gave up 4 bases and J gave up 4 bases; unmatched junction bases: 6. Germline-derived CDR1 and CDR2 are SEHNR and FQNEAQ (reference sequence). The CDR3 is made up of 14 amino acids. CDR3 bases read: TGTGCCAGCAGCTGGGCCGGGACAGCCTATGGC. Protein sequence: CASSWAGTAYG. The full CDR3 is CASSWAGTAYGYTF.

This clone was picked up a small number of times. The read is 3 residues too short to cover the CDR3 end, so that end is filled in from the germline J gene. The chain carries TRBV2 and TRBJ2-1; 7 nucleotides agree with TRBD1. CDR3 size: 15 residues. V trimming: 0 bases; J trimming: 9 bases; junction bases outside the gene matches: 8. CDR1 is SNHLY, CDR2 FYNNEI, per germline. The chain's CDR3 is CASSEALQGVGEQFF. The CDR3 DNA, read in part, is TGTGCCAGCAGTGAAGCGCTTCAGGGGGTTGGTGAG.

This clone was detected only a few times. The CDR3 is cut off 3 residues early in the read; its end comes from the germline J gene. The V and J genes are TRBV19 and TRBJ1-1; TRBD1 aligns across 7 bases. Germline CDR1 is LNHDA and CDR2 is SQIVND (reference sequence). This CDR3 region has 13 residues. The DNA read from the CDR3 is TGTGCCAGTAGTATAGAGGTGACAGGGGAA. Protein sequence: CASSIEVTGE. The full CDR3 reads CASSIEVTGEAFF.

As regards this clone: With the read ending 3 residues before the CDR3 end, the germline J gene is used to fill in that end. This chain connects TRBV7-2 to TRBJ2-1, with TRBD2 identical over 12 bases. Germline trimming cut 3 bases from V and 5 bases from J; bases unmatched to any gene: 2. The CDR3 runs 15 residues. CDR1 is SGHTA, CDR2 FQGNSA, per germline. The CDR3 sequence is CASSLTSGSHNEQFF. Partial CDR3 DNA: TGTGCCAGCAGCTTGACTAGCGGGAGTCACAATGAG.

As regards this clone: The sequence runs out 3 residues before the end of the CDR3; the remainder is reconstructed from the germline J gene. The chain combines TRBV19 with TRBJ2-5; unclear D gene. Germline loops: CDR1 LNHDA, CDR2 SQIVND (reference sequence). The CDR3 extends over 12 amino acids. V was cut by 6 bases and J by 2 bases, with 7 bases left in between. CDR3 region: CASSRHQETQYF. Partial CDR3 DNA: TGTGCCAGTAGCAGGCATCAAGAGACC.

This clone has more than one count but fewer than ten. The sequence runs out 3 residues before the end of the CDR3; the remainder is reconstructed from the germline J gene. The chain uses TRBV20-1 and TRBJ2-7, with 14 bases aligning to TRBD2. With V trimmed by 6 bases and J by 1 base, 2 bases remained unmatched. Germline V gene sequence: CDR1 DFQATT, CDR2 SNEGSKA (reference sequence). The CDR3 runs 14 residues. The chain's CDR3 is CSAGLAGGSYEQYF. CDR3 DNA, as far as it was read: TGCAGTGCCGGACTAGCGGGAGGATCCTACGAG.

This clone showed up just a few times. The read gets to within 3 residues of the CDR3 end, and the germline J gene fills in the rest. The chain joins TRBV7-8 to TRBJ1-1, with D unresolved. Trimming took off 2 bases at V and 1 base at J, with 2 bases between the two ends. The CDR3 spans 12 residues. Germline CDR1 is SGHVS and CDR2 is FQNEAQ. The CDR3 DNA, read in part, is TGTGCCAGCAGCTTACAGAACACTGAA. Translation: CASSLQNTE. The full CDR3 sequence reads CASSLQNTEAFF.

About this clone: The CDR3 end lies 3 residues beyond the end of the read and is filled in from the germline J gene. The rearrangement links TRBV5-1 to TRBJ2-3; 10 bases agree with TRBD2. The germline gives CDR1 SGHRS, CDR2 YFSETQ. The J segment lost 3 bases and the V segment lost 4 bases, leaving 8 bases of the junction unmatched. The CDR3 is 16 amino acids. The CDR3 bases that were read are TGCGCCAGCAGCCCCTCTAGCGGGAGTCGTACAGATACG. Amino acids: CASSPSSGSRTDT. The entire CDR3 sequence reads CASSPSSGSRTDTQYF. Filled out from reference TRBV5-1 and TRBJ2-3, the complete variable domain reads KAGVTQTPRYLIKTRGQQVTLSCSPISGHRSVSWYQQTPGQGLQFLFEYFSETQRNKGNFPGRFSGRQFSNSRSEMNVSTLELGDSALYLCASSPSSGSRTDTQYFGPGTRLTVL.

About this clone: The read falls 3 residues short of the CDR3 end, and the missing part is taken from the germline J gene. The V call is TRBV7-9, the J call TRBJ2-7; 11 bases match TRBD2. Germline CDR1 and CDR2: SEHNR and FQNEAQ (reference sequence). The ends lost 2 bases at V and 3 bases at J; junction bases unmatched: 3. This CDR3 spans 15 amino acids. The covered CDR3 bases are TGTGCCAGCAGCTTATCCGGGACTAGCGGCTACGAG. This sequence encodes CASSLSGTSGYE. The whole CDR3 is CASSLSGTSGYEQYF.

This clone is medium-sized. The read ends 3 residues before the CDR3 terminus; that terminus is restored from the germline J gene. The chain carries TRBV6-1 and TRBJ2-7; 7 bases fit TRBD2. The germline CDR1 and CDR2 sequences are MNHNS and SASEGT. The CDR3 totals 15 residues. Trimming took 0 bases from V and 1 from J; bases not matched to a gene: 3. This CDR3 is CASSEAGSGSYEQYF. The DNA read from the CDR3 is TGTGCCAGCAGTGAAGCCGGTAGCGGGTCCTACGAG.

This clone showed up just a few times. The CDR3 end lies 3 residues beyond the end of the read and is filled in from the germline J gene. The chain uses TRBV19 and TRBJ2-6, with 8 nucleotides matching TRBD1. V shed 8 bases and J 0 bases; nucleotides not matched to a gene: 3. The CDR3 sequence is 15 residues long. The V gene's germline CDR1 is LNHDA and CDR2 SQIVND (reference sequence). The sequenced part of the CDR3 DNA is TGTGCCAGTTACACAGGGGGCTCTGGGGCCAACGTC. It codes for CASYTGGSGANV. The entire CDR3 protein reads CASYTGGSGANVLTF.

The CDR3 DNA, read in part, is TGTGCCAGTAACTCAAATAGCAATCAGCCC. Translation gives CASNSNSNQP. The whole CDR3 region reads CASNSNSNQPQHF. The chain combines TRBV19 with TRBJ1-5; D is ambiguous. Read data end 3 residues before the CDR3 end; the end is taken from the germline J gene. Germline V gene lookup returns CDR1 LNHDA and CDR2 SQIVND (reference sequence). Trimming took off 7 bases at V and 0 bases at J, with 7 bases between the two ends. The CDR3 runs to 13 residues.

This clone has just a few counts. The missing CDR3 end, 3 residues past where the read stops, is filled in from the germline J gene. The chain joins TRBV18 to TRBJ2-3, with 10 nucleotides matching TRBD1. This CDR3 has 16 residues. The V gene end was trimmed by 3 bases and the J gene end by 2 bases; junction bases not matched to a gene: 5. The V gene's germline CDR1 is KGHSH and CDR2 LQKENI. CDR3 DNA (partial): TGTGCCAGCTCACCTCCGGGACAGGGGCCCACAGATACG. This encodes CASSPPGQGPTDT. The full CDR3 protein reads CASSPPGQGPTDTQYF.